This TCR beta chain was retrieved from a study of blood T cells in healthy people across ages. In the case of this clonotype: Its antigen is unidentified.

Sample-barcoded 5' priming and a J-beta primer mix drove a second PCR of about 6 to 11 cycles. TCRdb used MiXCR to reprocess the 5' RACE reads, holding one entry per CDR3 protein. The table lists roughly 1,700,000 distinct CDR3 sequences, about 30% of them singletons. The CDR3 length is 13 residues. CDR1 and CDR2 from the germline V gene are MDHEN and SYDVKM. The V and J ends lost 2 bases and 13 bases respectively, with 15 bases between them. The sample, around 10 milliliters of peripheral blood, was drawn from each donor. Notes on the study in general: While age rose, TCR beta diversity per million T cells dropped in a roughly linear way. Any changes in expanded clonotypes were possibly confounded, as donor CMV status remained unknown. Versus aged donors, long-lived donors had higher diversity and more naive CD4+ cells.

Sequenced input: blood. The TCR sequence derives from a woman in her 30s in good health. This chain joins TRBV28 and TRBJ2-1; D gene unclear. CDR3 protein: CASSLAVQETQFF. CDR3 nucleotides: TGTGCCAGCAGTTTAGCGGTGCAAGAGACCCAGTTCTTC.